The 25 T cell receptor beta chains reported below all come from one sample, sequenced in a study of neurological immune-mediated disorders. Using its own MiXCR run on the 5' RACE reads, TCRdb lists one record per CDR3 protein. The table records fewer than 30,000 distinct CDR3 sequences, under 15% of them present only once. Time point denoted: technical triplicate 1. Sequenced: CD4+ T cells from blood. These receptors came from a female donor with HTLV-1-associated myelopathy (HAM/TSP).

In its sample, this clonotype was seen many times. The chain employs TRBV19 and TRBJ2-7; D is possibly TRBD1 (6 bases). Germline CDR1 reads LNHDA; CDR2 reads SQIVND (reference sequence). Trimming stripped 6 bases from V and 6 bases from J, with 9 bases between. The CDR3 loop spans 11 amino acids. The CDR3 spells CASRRGSEQYF. The CDR3 DNA follows: TGTGCCAGTAGGAGGGGGTCCGAGCAGTACTTC.

This clonotype was observed many times. This sequence joins TRBV24-1 and TRBJ2-3; weak D call: TRBD1 (6 bases). V was trimmed by 3 bases and J by 4 bases, leaving 13 bases between them. CDR1 and CDR2 from the germline V gene are KGHDR and SFDVKD. This CDR3 contains 15 residues. CDR3 sequence (DNA): TGTGCCACCAGTGATCCGACAGGCGGCCCAGATACGCAGTATTTT. It specifies CATSDPTGGPDTQYF.

The sample holds many counts of this clonotype. The chain employs TRBV20-1 and TRBJ1-6; the D is unclear. Germline V gene sequence: CDR1 DFQATT, CDR2 SNEGSKA (reference sequence). Trimming shortened V by 4 bases and J by 0 bases, and 10 bases separated the two germline ends. The CDR3 covers 15 residues. CDR3 amino acids: CSAKGSSSYNSPLHF. CDR3 DNA sequence: TGCAGTGCTAAGGGAAGTAGCTCCTATAATTCACCCCTCCACTTT.

This sequence joins TRBV30 and TRBJ2-3, with 8 positions matching TRBD2. V lost 4 bases and J lost 4; bases outside the gene matches: 4. The germline V gene encodes CDR1 GTSNPN and CDR2 SVGIG (reference sequence). The CDR3 is made up of 13 amino acids. As DNA, the CDR3 is TGTGCCTGGACCTCAGCGGGAGCAGATACGCAGTATTTT. Encoded protein: CAWTSAGADTQYF.

At least ten counts were recorded for this clonotype. V and J are TRBV10-3 and TRBJ1-4, with D uncertain. There are 15 residues in the CDR3. Deletions cut 7 bases from V and 0 bases from J, with 12 bases between. Germline CDR1 is ENHRY and CDR2 is SYGVKD. The CDR3 sequence is CAIIGLPSTNEKLFF. The CDR3 DNA sequence: TGTGCCATCATTGGCCTCCCTTCAACTAATGAAAAACTGTTTTTT.

This clonotype was recorded many times. The chain has TRBV12-3 or TRBV12-4 and TRBJ1-1, with TRBD1 matching over 9 bases. The CDR3 sequence is 15 residues long. The V and J ends lost 4 bases and 5 bases, in that order; junction bases with no gene match: 8. CDR3 amino acids: CASSWYRGHSTEAFF. The CDR3 nucleotides read TGTGCCAGCAGTTGGTACAGGGGGCATAGTACTGAAGCTTTCTTT.

This clonotype was detected ten times or more. The chain carries TRBV6-6 and TRBJ2-2, with D hard to call. The CDR3 is 15 residues long. Germline V CDR1 and CDR2: MNHNY, SVGAGI (reference sequence). V lost 8 bases and J 4 bases, leaving 17 bases between the germline ends. DNA of the CDR3: TGTGCCAGCCCTAAAGGAGCAGGTCTCACCGGGGAGCTGTTTTTT. Translated, it gives CASPKGAGLTGELFF.

This clonotype was detected many times. The DNA for the CDR3 is TGTGCCAGCTCGATTAGGACTAGCACAGATACGCAGTATTTT. Translating it yields CASSIRTSTDTQYF. This sequence joins TRBV6-1 and TRBJ2-3; D perhaps matches TRBD2 (5 bases). Germline V gene data show CDR1 as MNHNS and CDR2 as SASEGT. The CDR3 has 14 amino acids. With 8 bases removed from V and 0 bases from J, the gap between germline ends came to 12 bases.

This sequence joins TRBV6-5 and TRBJ2-2; 9 nucleotides agree with TRBD2. Germline V gene sequence: CDR1 MNHEY, CDR2 SVGAGI. V was pared by 7 bases and J by 4 bases, with 10 bases of the junction left unmatched. CDR3 size: 16 residues. CDR3 in amino acids: CASTLRRGGVTGELFF. The CDR3 DNA sequence: TGTGCCAGCACCCTGCGGCGGGGGGGGGTCACCGGGGAGCTGTTTTTT.

Ten or more counts support this clonotype. This sequence joins TRBV28 and TRBJ1-2, with D tentatively TRBD1 (6 bases). Germline values: CDR1 MDHEN, CDR2 SYDVKM. The CDR3 length is 12 residues. The CDR3 DNA is TGTGCTGGGGGGCGTGGACGCTATGGCTACACCTTC. Residues: CAGGRGRYGYTF.

Many counts were recorded for this clonotype. The chain combines TRBV6-5 with TRBJ2-7; D is possibly TRBD2 (5 bases). V lost 6 bases, J lost 2 bases, and 11 bases lay in between. The CDR3 has 13 amino acids. The germline V gene has CDR1 MNHEY and CDR2 SVGAGI. DNA for the CDR3: TGTGCCAGCAGAGAGGGCAGGACCTACGAGCAGTACTTC. Translating gives CASREGRTYEQYF.

This chain links TRBV7-2 with TRBJ2-3; the D gene is possibly TRBD2 (6 bases). Germline assignment: CDR1 SGHTA and CDR2 FQGNSA. The CDR3 contains 20 residues. The V gene lost 5 bases and the J gene lost 3 bases, with 30 bases spanning the gap. The CDR3 DNA is TGTGCCAGCAGCCCCTGGGGTAGAGGGAGGCCTGGAAGTAGTACAGATACGCAGTATTTT. Translation gives CASSPWGRGRPGSSTDTQYF. Drawing the rest from reference TRBV7-2 and TRBJ2-3, the complete variable domain is GAGVSQSPSNKVTEKGKDVELRCDPISGHTALYWYRQSLGQGLEFLIYFQGNSAPDKSGLPSDRFSAERTGGSVSTLTIQRTQQEDSAVYLCASSPWGRGRPGSSTDTQYFGPGTRLTVL.

In this sample, this clonotype turned up many times. The gene calls are TRBV12-3 or TRBV12-4 and TRBJ2-5, with 8 bases identical to TRBD2. CDR3 length: 15 residues. J was trimmed by 6 bases and V by 6 bases; bases with no gene match: 12. The CDR3 bases are TGTGCCAGCAGCTCACTAGCGGAGGGTTGGAAGACCCAGTACTTC. Protein: CASSSLAEGWKTQYF.

At least ten counts were recorded for this clonotype. The chain carries TRBV3-1 and TRBJ2-1, with 8 bases aligning to TRBD2. This CDR3 is 14 amino acids long. Germline loops: CDR1 LGHDT, CDR2 YNNKEL (reference sequence). The J segment lost 8 bases and the V segment lost 4 bases, leaving 7 bases of the junction unmatched. The CDR3 reads CASSLGLGAHEQFF. The CDR3 coding sequence is TGTGCCAGCAGCCTGGGACTAGGGGCACATGAGCAGTTCTTC.

There are many counts of this clonotype. This CDR3 reads CASRTGVLRTDTQYF. Written as DNA, the CDR3 is TGTGCCAGCAGGACCGGGGTCCTGCGCACAGATACGCAGTATTTT. This rearrangement joins TRBV28 to TRBJ2-3; TRBD2 might be the D (5 bases). V lost 6 bases to trimming and J lost 1 base, with 14 bases between them. The CDR3 runs 15 residues. Germline assignment: CDR1 MDHEN and CDR2 SYDVKM.

This clonotype was detected many times. V and J are TRBV7-3 and TRBJ2-5; 7 nucleotides line up with TRBD2. V lost 2 bases, J lost 5 bases, and 2 bases stayed unmatched. The CDR3 loop spans 13 amino acids. The germline gives CDR1 SGHTA, CDR2 FQGTGA. The CDR3 region is CASSLRGGETQYF. Written as DNA, the CDR3 is TGTGCCAGCAGCTTACGGGGAGGGGAGACCCAGTACTTC.

This clonotype was observed at least ten times. The chain is built from TRBV7-2 and TRBJ2-1, with 8 bases aligning to TRBD2. Germline lookup yields CDR1 SGHTA and CDR2 FQGNSA. Trimming took 6 bases from V and 2 from J; bases not matched to a gene: 6. The CDR3 extends over 15 amino acids. The CDR3 DNA is TGTGCCAGCAGATCAGCGGGAGTCCCCTACAATGAGCAGTTCTTC. This gives the protein CASRSAGVPYNEQFF.

In this sample, this clonotype turned up many times. The CDR3 DNA sequence: TGTGCCAGCTCTCCCGCACGGACAGGAAACGAAAAACTGTTTTTT. It encodes CASSPARTGNEKLFF. V and J are TRBV18 and TRBJ1-4, with 7 bases that match TRBD1. Germline V gene data show CDR1 as KGHSH and CDR2 as LQKENI. The CDR3 contains 15 residues. The ends lost 6 bases at V and 8 bases at J; junction bases unmatched: 12.

This clonotype occurred many times. V is TRBV20-1 and J is TRBJ2-7; 10 nucleotides line up with TRBD1. Germline assignment: CDR1 DFQATT and CDR2 SNEGSKA (reference sequence). Trimming cost V 6 bases and J 5 bases; bases outside gene matches: 13. The CDR3 runs 15 residues. The CDR3 sequence: CSAGGTGTGENEQYF. The CDR3 DNA is TGCAGTGCCGGAGGGACCGGGACAGGGGAGAACGAGCAGTACTTC.

This clonotype was seen ten or more times. The chain recombines TRBV3-1 with TRBJ2-7, with D perhaps matching TRBD1 (5 bases). Germline V gene lookup returns CDR1 LGHDT and CDR2 YNNKEL (reference sequence). Between the trimmed V and J ends, which lost 1 base and 1 base, there was a span of 8 bases. This CDR3 comprises 14 residues. CDR3 sequence: CASSQGRGSYEQYF. For the CDR3, the DNA is TGTGCCAGCAGCCAAGGTAGGGGTTCCTACGAGCAGTACTTC.

There are many counts of this clonotype. V gene TRBV5-1 combines with J gene TRBJ2-5; D uncertain. The V and J ends lost 0 bases and 5 bases respectively, with 8 bases between them. Germline CDR1 is SGHRS and CDR2 is YFSETQ. This CDR3 region has 13 residues. CDR3 sequence (DNA): TGCGCCAGCAGCTTGGGAGCCGCGGAGACCCAGTACTTC. Translating gives CASSLGAAETQYF.

There are many counts of this clonotype. V gene TRBV7-6 combines with J gene TRBJ2-3, with 8 bases lining up with TRBD1. The germline V gene encodes CDR1 SGHVS and CDR2 FNYEAQ. The V segment lost 4 bases and the J segment 4 bases; nucleotides outside the gene matches: 1. This CDR3 is built from 13 residues. The CDR3: CASSYRGADTQYF. The CDR3 DNA follows: TGTGCCAGCAGCTACAGGGGGGCAGATACGCAGTATTTT.

Points on this clonotype: A much larger clonotype is one base distant, so this may be a read error. This chain joins TRBV7-4 and TRBJ1-1; no firm D call. Germline V gives CDR1 SGHVT, CDR2 SQSDAQ. The CDR3 spans 15 residues. Trimming cost V 5 bases and J 2 bases, with 15 bases left between them. The CDR3: CASSPKSGCNTEAFF. The DNA for the CDR3 is TGTGCCAGCAGCCCGAAATCGGGGTGTAACACTGAAGCTTTCTTT.

This clonotype was picked up many times. This chain joins TRBV5-1 and TRBJ1-1, with a possible D match to TRBD1 (5 bases). The CDR3 extends over 16 amino acids. Between the trimmed V and J ends, which lost 3 bases and 0 bases, there was a span of 15 bases. Germline lookup yields CDR1 SGHRS and CDR2 YFSETQ. CDR3 DNA sequence: TGCGCCAGCAGCTCACGCGTCGCAGGGATGAACACTGAAGCTTTCTTT. Translation gives CASSSRVAGMNTEAFF.

This clonotype was recorded many times. This sequence joins TRBV7-2 and TRBJ2-5; 7 bases fit TRBD2. This CDR3 is 14 amino acids long. V was clipped by 5 bases and J by 5 bases; unmatched bases: 8. Per germline, CDR1 SGHTA and CDR2 FQGNSA. CDR3 amino acids: CASSGRTRGETQYF. CDR3 DNA: TGTGCCAGCAGCGGACGGACTAGAGGGGAGACCCAGTACTTC.